Below, 24 T cell receptor beta chains from the same sample are listed, as sequenced in a study of vaccination and CD4 T cells after COVID-19. These receptors lack a known antigen. Treatment: roughly nine-day PBMC culture with coronavirus spike peptide pools or control peptides (ViraFEST assay). Scientists ran DNA taken from cultured CD4+ T cells through the Oncomine TCR Beta short-read assay for sequencing. MiXCR was run by TCRdb on the PCR reads, yielding one entry per CDR3 protein. The sample consists of about 20,000 distinct CDR3 sequences, around four fifths of them appearing once. Sequenced material: CD4+ T cells from blood, cultured in vitro, taken after SARS-CoV-2 vaccination. The receptors come from a human donor who received a COVID-19 vaccine.

The chain uses TRBV20-1 and TRBJ1-5, with TRBD1 matching 7 bases. This CDR3 has 12 amino acids. V dropped 3 bases and J dropped 7; count of bases not matched to a gene: 3. Germline-derived CDR1 and CDR2 are DFQATT and SNEGSKA (reference sequence). Here the CDR3 reads CSASGRGQPQHF. The CDR3 DNA reads TGCAGTGCTAGTGGCAGGGGGCAGCCCCAGCATTTT.

The chain combines TRBV5-1 with TRBJ1-1; D unclear. This CDR3 comprises 14 residues. The germline gives CDR1 SGHRS, CDR2 YFSETQ. Trimming removed 1 base at V and 1 base at J, with 8 bases between. CDR3 sequence reads: CASSLRPTNTEAFF. In nucleotides, the CDR3 is TGCGCCAGCAGCTTGCGGCCTACGAACACTGAAGCTTTCTTT.

The genes are TRBV6-1 and TRBJ2-3; no reliable D call. The germline gives CDR1 MNHNS, CDR2 SASEGT. The CDR3 extends over 10 amino acids. Trimming took 8 bases from V and 9 from J, leaving 9 bases between them. The CDR3 loop is CASGRKTQYF. The CDR3 nucleotides read TGTGCCAGCGGGCGGAAAACGCAGTATTTT.

The rearrangement uses TRBV20-1 and TRBJ1-1; no definite D call. CDR1 is DFQATT and CDR2 is SNEGSKA in the germline V gene (reference sequence). Deletions cut 6 bases from V and 2 bases from J, with 10 bases between. The CDR3 runs 12 residues. The CDR3 bases are TGCAGTGCGCGGACGGGAAACACTGAAGCTTTCTTT. Translation gives CSARTGNTEAFF.

In its sample, this clonotype was seen a few times. This sequence joins TRBV20-1 and TRBJ1-1, with D tentatively TRBD1 (5 bases). V lost 6 bases and J 4 bases, leaving 15 bases between the germline ends. The CDR3 totals 13 residues. In germline, CDR1 is DFQATT, CDR2 SNEGSKA (reference sequence). The CDR3 bases are TGCAGTGCCGAACCTCGTAGGGGCACTGAAGCTTTCTTT. Residues: CSAEPRRGTEAFF.

The CDR3 nucleotides are TGTGCCAGTAGTATAGATCTTTGGGGCCAGCCCCAGCATTTT. Its translation is CASSIDLWGQPQHF. The chain uses TRBV19 and TRBJ1-5; a weak D match, TRBD1 (5 bases). The CDR3 runs 14 residues. Germline V lookup: CDR1 LNHDA, CDR2 SQIVND (reference sequence). Trimming pared 0 bases from V and 7 bases from J, leaving 10 bases between. Variable domain in full (rest from reference TRBV19 and TRBJ1-5): DGGITQSPKYLFRKEGQNVTLSCEQNLNHDAMYWYRQDPGQGLRLIYYSQIVNDFQKGDIAEGYSVSREKKESFPLTVTSAQKNPTAFYLCASSIDLWGQPQHFGDGTRLSIL.

The chain combines TRBV6-1 with TRBJ1-2; possible D gene TRBD1, 5 bases. Germline loops: CDR1 MNHNS, CDR2 SASEGT. V lost 5 bases, J lost 8 bases, and 21 bases lay in between. The CDR3 totals 15 residues. The CDR3 bases are TGTGCCAGCAGTCGATCAGGGTTAAATACGGGGGGCTACACCTTC. Translated: CASSRSGLNTGGYTF.

The rearrangement links TRBV6-1 to TRBJ1-3; tentatively, D is TRBD1 (5 bases). CDR3 length: 15 residues. Germline values: CDR1 MNHNS, CDR2 SASEGT. Trimming stripped 0 bases from V and 4 bases from J, with 10 bases between. The CDR3 DNA sequence: TGTGCCAGCAGTGAAGCATGGGGGTCCGGAAACACCATATATTTT. Translation: CASSEAWGSGNTIYF.

This clonotype was counted once. CDR3 region: CASSLVQGRNIQYF. DNA of the CDR3: TGTGCCAGCAGCTTGGTGCAGGGGAGAAACATTCAGTACTTC. This chain joins TRBV5-6 and TRBJ2-4; maybe TRBD1 (6 bases). The V gene's germline CDR1 is SGHDT and CDR2 YYEEEE. The CDR3 is 14 amino acids. V lost 0 bases and J lost 6, with 10 bases in between.

The rearrangement links TRBV12-3 or TRBV12-4 to TRBJ2-7; no reliable D call. This CDR3 has 16 residues. Trimming cost V 6 bases and J 0 bases, with 18 bases left between them. The chain's CDR3 is CASSAPWRLSSYEQYF. CDR3 DNA: TGTGCCAGCAGCGCCCCCTGGCGGCTGTCCTCCTACGAGCAGTACTTC.

The rearrangement links TRBV7-2 to TRBJ1-2; D remains ambiguous. Trimming removed 1 base from V and 1 base from J, with 7 bases in between. The CDR3 is made up of 14 amino acids. In germline, CDR1 is SGHTA, CDR2 FQGNSA. The CDR3 DNA is TGTGCCAGCAGCTTAGGCAGGTATAACTATGGCTACACCTTC. This translates into CASSLGRYNYGYTF.

V is TRBV20-1 and J is TRBJ1-1, with D unresolved. This CDR3 comprises 14 residues. The germline CDR1 and CDR2 sequences are DFQATT and SNEGSKA (reference sequence). V was cut by 5 bases and J by 4 bases, with 17 bases left in between. The CDR3 nucleotides are TGCAGTGCTGGCCGGGCCGTCCTCGGCACTGAAGCTTTCTTT. Translating gives CSAGRAVLGTEAFF.

This chain uses TRBV2 with TRBJ1-2; D unresolved. The V end was cut by 6 bases, the J end by 4 bases, with 12 bases between. The germline CDR1 and CDR2 sequences are SNHLY and FYNNEI. CDR3 length: 13 residues. CDR3 coding DNA: TGTGCCAGCAGGGAACACCACCTCTATGGCTACACCTTC. It encodes CASREHHLYGYTF.

The chain carries TRBV20-1 and TRBJ1-2; 7 bases line up with TRBD1. V trimming: 5 bases; J trimming: 2 bases; junction bases outside the gene matches: 5. The CDR3 totals 13 residues. The germline V gene encodes CDR1 DFQATT and CDR2 SNEGSKA (reference sequence). Here the CDR3 reads CSAPTTGNYGYTF. In nucleotides, the CDR3 is TGCAGTGCTCCGACGACAGGGAACTATGGCTACACCTTC.

The chain recombines TRBV24-1 with TRBJ2-1, with TRBD1 matching over 7 bases. Trimming at V came to 3 bases and at J to 0 bases, leaving 7 bases not matched to a gene. Germline V gene data show CDR1 as KGHDR and CDR2 as SFDVKD. The CDR3 runs to 17 residues. In DNA form, the CDR3 reads TGTGCCACCAGTGATCCTATAACAGGGGACTCCTACAATGAGCAGTTCTTC. Its translation: CATSDPITGDSYNEQFF.

The J gene is TRBJ1-1, the V gene TRBV6-4, with 8 bases aligning to TRBD1. V shed 4 bases and J 4 bases; nucleotides not matched to a gene: 5. The germline V gene has CDR1 MRHNA and CDR2 SNTAGT. The CDR3 spans 14 residues. CDR3 in amino acids: CASSVNRGSTEAFF. For the CDR3, the DNA is TGTGCCAGCAGTGTTAACAGGGGGAGCACTGAAGCTTTCTTT.

The V and J genes are TRBV30 and TRBJ2-3; 7 nucleotides agree with TRBD2. V was clipped by 3 bases and J by 7 bases; unmatched bases: 4. This CDR3 contains 12 residues. The germline V gene has CDR1 GTSNPN and CDR2 SVGIG (reference sequence). CDR3 region: CAWSGGLYTQYF. The CDR3 DNA follows: TGTGCCTGGAGCGGGGGGTTATATACGCAGTATTTT.

This clonotype was observed a few times. The rearrangement uses TRBV30 and TRBJ2-2; no clear D gene. V lost 3 bases, J lost 2 bases, and 7 bases lay in between. CDR3 length equals 13 residues. Looked up from germline, CDR1 is GTSNPN and CDR2 is SVGIG (reference sequence). CDR3 sequence reads: CAWSGFNTGELFF. The CDR3 DNA follows: TGTGCCTGGAGCGGCTTTAACACCGGGGAGCTGTTTTTT.

The chain couples TRBV24-1 to TRBJ1-2; possibly TRBD1 for D (5 bases). The germline V and J ends were trimmed by 3 bases and 4 bases, with 14 bases remaining between them. Germline assignment: CDR1 KGHDR and CDR2 SFDVKD. This CDR3 is built from 15 residues. CDR3 sequence: CATSDPGGASYGYTF. Here the CDR3 DNA reads TGTGCCACCAGTGATCCGGGGGGAGCAAGCTATGGCTACACCTTC.

The V gene is TRBV20-1, the J gene TRBJ1-6; the D gene is possibly TRBD1 (5 bases). The germline gives CDR1 DFQATT, CDR2 SNEGSKA (reference sequence). With 2 bases removed from V and 6 bases from J, the gap between germline ends came to 8 bases. The CDR3 length is 13 residues. Here the CDR3 reads CSARLDSNSPLHF. Written as DNA, the CDR3 is TGCAGTGCTAGACTAGACAGTAATTCACCCCTCCACTTT.

The CDR3: CAISGGQGADTQYF. For the CDR3, the DNA is TGTGCCATCAGCGGGGGACAGGGAGCAGATACGCAGTATTTT. J is TRBJ2-3 and V is TRBV10-3, with TRBD1 identical over 9 bases. Germline V gene lookup returns CDR1 ENHRY and CDR2 SYGVKD. V gave up 6 bases and J gave up 4 bases; unmatched junction bases: 5. The CDR3 contains 14 residues.

In this sample, this clonotype turned up a few times. The chain recombines TRBV21-1 with TRBJ2-5; the table's D call, TRBD1, was not checked against the DNA. TRBV21-1 is a recognized pseudogene. The CDR3 covers 16 residues. DNA of the CDR3: TGTGCCAGCAGCAAAGGGGGCAGGGGCGAACAAGAGACCCAGTACTTC. Its protein is CASSKGGRGEQETQYF.

The chain is built from TRBV19 and TRBJ1-2; unclear D gene. The CDR3 totals 13 residues. CDR1 and CDR2 from the germline V gene are LNHDA and SQIVND (reference sequence). Between the trimmed V and J ends, which lost 5 bases and 2 bases, there was a span of 9 bases. CDR3 sequence: CASSPDVNYGYTF. CDR3 in DNA: TGTGCCAGTAGTCCCGACGTCAACTATGGCTACACCTTC.

The chain uses TRBV15 and TRBJ1-3, with D possibly TRBD1 on 5 matching bases. The germline CDR1 and CDR2 sequences are LNHNV and YYDKDF (reference sequence). Trimming shortened V by 1 base and J by 2 bases, and 9 bases separated the two germline ends. The CDR3 is 15 residues long. Written as DNA, the CDR3 is TGTGCCACCAGCAGAGTCCAGGGCGCTGGAAACACCATATATTTT. Protein: CATSRVQGAGNTIYF.